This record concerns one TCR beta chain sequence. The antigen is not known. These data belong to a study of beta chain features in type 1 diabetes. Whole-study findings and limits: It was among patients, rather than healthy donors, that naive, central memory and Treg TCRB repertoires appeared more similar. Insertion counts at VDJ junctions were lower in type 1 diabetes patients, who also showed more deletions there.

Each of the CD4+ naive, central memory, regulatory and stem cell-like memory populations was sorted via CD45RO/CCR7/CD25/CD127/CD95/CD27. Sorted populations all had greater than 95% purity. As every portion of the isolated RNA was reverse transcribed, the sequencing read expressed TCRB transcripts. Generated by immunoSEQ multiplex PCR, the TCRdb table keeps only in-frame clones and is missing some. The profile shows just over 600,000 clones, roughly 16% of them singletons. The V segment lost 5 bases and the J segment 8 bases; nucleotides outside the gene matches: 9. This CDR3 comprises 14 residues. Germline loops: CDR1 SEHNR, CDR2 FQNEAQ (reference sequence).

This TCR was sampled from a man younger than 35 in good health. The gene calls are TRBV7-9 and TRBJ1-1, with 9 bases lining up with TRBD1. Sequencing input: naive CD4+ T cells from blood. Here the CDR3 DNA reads TGTGCCAGCAGCACAATACAGGGGGCTCTGGAAGCTTTCTTT. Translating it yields CASSTIQGALEAFF.